This T cell receptor beta chain was documented in a study of human T cells and chemical hapten exposure. Study-level background: Diphenylcyclopropenone was administered weekly to the scalp of patients throughout the roughly 23-week study.

Study-wide results and limits: TCRs at high frequency, those above 1 in 1000, did not change with DPC sensitization. Expanded TCRs formed significantly more large CDR3 similarity clusters than controls.

One entry per CDR3 protein results from TCRdb running MiXCR on the RACE reads. Among roughly 360,000 distinct CDR3 sequences listed, roughly 5% were seen once. The time point was: patch test 1, 2 weeks after DPC sensitization. Treatment of the sample: therapeutic diphenylcyclopropenone sensitization with weekly scalp DPC. Only a few counts were recorded for this clonotype. Its antigen is not known. The CDR3 extends over 14 amino acids. Germline lookup yields CDR1 MNHEY and CDR2 SMNVEV (reference sequence). With V trimmed by 6 bases and J by 6 bases, 6 bases remained unmatched. Sequencing was performed on whole blood, taken in connection with sensitization to the hapten diphenylcyclopropenone (DPC). The clonotype was recovered from a woman aged 50 to 65 with alopecia areata. Some clones in this sample may be carry-over from other donors' samples. This rearrangement joins TRBV27 to TRBJ1-5; 9 bases fit TRBD1. The DNA of the CDR3 is TGTGCCAGCAGCATTGACAGGGGGACTCAGCCCCAGCATTTT. It translates to CASSIDRGTQPQHF.